The 14 T cell receptor beta chains given below trace back to one sample, sequenced in a study of cytomegalovirus exposure and HLA in healthy donors (TCRdb year 2017). The library came from the immunoSEQ multiplex PCR assay. The multiplex PCR relied on a mix of 60 forward primers for TCR Vbeta segments and 13 reverse primers for TCR Jbeta segments. In TCRdb, the immuneACCESS table is reduced to in-frame sequences with V and J assigned. These tables do not hold every clone; where another copy was compared, an unresolved V gene accounts for under half, and the others remain unexplained. This sample comprises some 200,000 clones, 70% of them detected only once. Clones ranked in the top ten supply around 3% of the sample. The source material was PBMCs. Source of these receptors: a man between 40 and 49 years old in good health and CMV-seropositive.

CDR3 nucleotides: TGTGCCAGCACCGGTACAGGCGCCTATGGCTACACCTTC. This encodes CASTGTGAYGYTF. This sequence joins TRBV27 and TRBJ1-2; possibly TRBD1 for D (5 bases). CDR3 length: 13 amino acids. The germline gives CDR1 MNHEY, CDR2 SMNVEV (reference sequence). Trimming shortened V by 7 bases and J by 4 bases, and 13 bases separated the two germline ends.

V and J are TRBV6-1 and TRBJ1-2, with TRBD1 as a possible D gene (5 bases). V lost 2 bases and J lost 8, with 9 bases in between. In germline, CDR1 is MNHNS, CDR2 SASEGT. The CDR3 sequence is 12 residues long. The CDR3 loop is CASSELGAGYTF. CDR3 in DNA: TGTGCCAGCAGTGAACTAGGGGCCGGCTACACCTTC.

This chain joins TRBV7-9 and TRBJ2-1; the match to TRBD2 covers 12 bases. The V gene end was trimmed by 3 bases and the J gene end by 7 bases; junction bases not matched to a gene: 7. The CDR3 length is 16 residues. From germline, CDR1 is SEHNR and CDR2 FQNEAQ (reference sequence). The CDR3 DNA is TGTGCCAGCAGCTTCCAGACTAGCGGGGGTGGAAATGAGCAGTTCTTC. Translated, it gives CASSFQTSGGGNEQFF.

This clone occurred a few times. The chain has TRBV7-9 and TRBJ2-7, with 8 bases matching TRBD2. Germline CDR1 reads SEHNR; CDR2 reads FQNEAQ (reference sequence). This CDR3 contains 16 residues. The J segment lost 1 base and the V segment lost 7 bases, leaving 12 bases of the junction unmatched. The CDR3 here is CASMSAGALSSYEQYF. Written as DNA, the CDR3 is TGTGCCAGCATGTCAGCGGGGGCCCTTAGTTCCTACGAGCAGTACTTC.

The J gene is TRBJ1-2, the V gene TRBV28; D gene ambiguous. The germline V gene encodes CDR1 MDHEN and CDR2 SYDVKM. Trimming shortened V by 6 bases and J by 4 bases, and 15 bases separated the two germline ends. This CDR3 spans 14 amino acids. In DNA form, the CDR3 reads TGTGCCAGCAGCCGGCCAGGTTTGGTCTATGGCTACACCTTC. Amino acid sequence: CASSRPGLVYGYTF.

The chain employs TRBV5-4 and TRBJ1-5, with 8 nucleotides matching TRBD1. The V gene end was trimmed by 0 bases and the J gene end by 4 bases; junction bases not matched to a gene: 0. The germline CDR1 and CDR2 sequences are SGHNT and YYREEE (reference sequence). The CDR3 covers 14 residues. In nucleotides, the CDR3 is TGTGCCAGCAGCTTGGACAGGGGGAATCAGCCCCAGCATTTT. It specifies CASSLDRGNQPQHF.

The J gene is TRBJ2-1, the V gene TRBV19; 7 nucleotides match TRBD2. Trimming cost V 3 bases and J 0 bases; bases outside gene matches: 2. The CDR3 spans 15 residues. Germline loops: CDR1 LNHDA, CDR2 SQIVND (reference sequence). The CDR3 is CASSIGTTSYNEQFF. The CDR3 DNA reads TGTGCCAGTAGTATCGGGACTACCTCCTACAATGAGCAGTTCTTC.

V and J are TRBV7-3 and TRBJ2-3; 9 positions match TRBD2. CDR1 and CDR2 from the germline V gene are SGHTA and FQGTGA. V lost 2 bases to trimming and J lost 3 bases; unmatched junction nucleotides: 3. The CDR3 extends over 15 amino acids. This chain's CDR3 is CASSLSSGNTDTQYF. DNA of the CDR3: TGTGCCAGCAGCTTATCTAGCGGGAATACAGATACGCAGTATTTT.

V gene TRBV28 combines with J gene TRBJ1-5; 9 bases are shared with TRBD1. Germline lookup yields CDR1 MDHEN and CDR2 SYDVKM. The CDR3 totals 14 residues. The junction had 4 bases not matched to a gene; V was cut back by 10 bases and J by 0 bases. CDR3 in amino acids: CAIGTGNSNQPQHF. The DNA for the CDR3 is TGTGCCATTGGGACAGGGAATAGCAATCAGCCCCAGCATTTT.

The J gene is TRBJ2-3, the V gene TRBV27, with D uncertain. Looked up from germline, CDR1 is MNHEY and CDR2 is SMNVEV (reference sequence). The ends were cut back, 3 bases at V and 3 bases at J, with 7 bases in the middle. The CDR3 loop spans 13 amino acids. The CDR3 loop is CASSFRRTDTQYF. CDR3 nucleotide sequence: TGTGCCAGCAGTTTTCGCCGGACAGATACGCAGTATTTT.

The rearrangement links TRBV7-8 to TRBJ2-7, with D uncertain. This CDR3 has 11 residues. V lost 9 bases and J 3 bases, leaving 9 bases between the germline ends. From germline, CDR1 is SGHVS and CDR2 FQNEAQ. The chain's CDR3 is CASMADYEQYF. The CDR3 DNA follows: TGTGCCAGTATGGCCGACTACGAGCAGTACTTC.

The sample holds a few counts of this clone. The V call is TRBV6-5, the J call TRBJ1-4; 7 positions match TRBD1. Trimming at V came to 6 bases and at J to 4 bases, leaving 8 bases not matched to a gene. The CDR3 extends over 15 amino acids. Germline CDR1 MNHEY, CDR2 SVGAGI. The CDR3 protein is CASRTRDRLNEKLFF. The CDR3 coding sequence is TGTGCCAGCAGAACACGGGACAGACTTAATGAAAAACTGTTTTTT.

This clone has only one observation. The chain has TRBV19 and TRBJ1-1; the D gene is possibly TRBD1 (6 bases). Trimming pared 2 bases from V and 4 bases from J, leaving 14 bases between. The CDR3 length is 15 residues. The germline V gene has CDR1 LNHDA and CDR2 SQIVND (reference sequence). The CDR3 loop is CASSISAGEATEAFF. The CDR3, as DNA: TGTGCCAGTAGTATATCGGCAGGGGAAGCCACTGAAGCTTTCTTT.

The CDR3 DNA sequence: TGTGCCAGCAGTTTATCCGGAGCCATCTATGGCTACACCTTC. This encodes CASSLSGAIYGYTF. The chain employs TRBV27 and TRBJ1-2; D gene uncertain. The V gene lost 0 bases and the J gene lost 4 bases, with 9 bases spanning the gap. CDR3 length: 14 residues. Germline values: CDR1 MNHEY, CDR2 SMNVEV (reference sequence).